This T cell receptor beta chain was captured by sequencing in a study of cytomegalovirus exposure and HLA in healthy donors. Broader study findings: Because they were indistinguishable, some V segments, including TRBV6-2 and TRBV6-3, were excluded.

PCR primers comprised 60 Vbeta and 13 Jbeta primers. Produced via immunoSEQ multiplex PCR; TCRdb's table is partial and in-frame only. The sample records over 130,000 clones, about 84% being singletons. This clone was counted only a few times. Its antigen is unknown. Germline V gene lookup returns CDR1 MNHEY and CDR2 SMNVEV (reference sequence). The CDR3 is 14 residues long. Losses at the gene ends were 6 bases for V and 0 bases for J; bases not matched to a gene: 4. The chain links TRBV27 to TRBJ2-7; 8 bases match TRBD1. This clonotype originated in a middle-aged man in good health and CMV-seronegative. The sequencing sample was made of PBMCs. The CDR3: CASRPDRVSYEQYF. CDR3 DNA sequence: TGTGCCAGCAGGCCGGACAGGGTCTCCTACGAGCAGTACTTC.